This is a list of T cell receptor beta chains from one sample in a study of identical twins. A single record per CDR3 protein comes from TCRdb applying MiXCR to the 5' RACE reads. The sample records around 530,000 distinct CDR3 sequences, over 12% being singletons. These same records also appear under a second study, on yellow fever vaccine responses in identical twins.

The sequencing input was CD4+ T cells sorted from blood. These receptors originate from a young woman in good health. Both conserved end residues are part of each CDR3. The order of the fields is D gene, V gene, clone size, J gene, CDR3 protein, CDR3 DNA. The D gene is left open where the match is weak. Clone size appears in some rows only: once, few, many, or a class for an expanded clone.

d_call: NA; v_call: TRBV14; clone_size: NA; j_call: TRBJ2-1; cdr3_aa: CASSQIGAVYNEQFF; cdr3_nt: TGTGCCAGCAGCCAAATCGGGGCAGTCTACAATGAGCAGTTCTTC
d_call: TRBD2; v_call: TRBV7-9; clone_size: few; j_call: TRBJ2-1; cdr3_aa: CASSYLAGGHNEQFF; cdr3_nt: TGTGCCAGCAGCTATCTAGCGGGAGGGCACAATGAGCAGTTCTTC
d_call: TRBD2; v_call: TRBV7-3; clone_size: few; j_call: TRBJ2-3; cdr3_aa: CASSLKLSAGVSDTQYF; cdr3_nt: TGTGCCAGCAGCTTGAAGCTTTCGGCGGGAGTATCAGATACGCAGTATTTT
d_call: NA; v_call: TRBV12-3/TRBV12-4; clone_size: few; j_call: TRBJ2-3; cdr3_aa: CASSSFSPTDTQYF; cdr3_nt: TGTGCCAGCAGCTCGTTCTCCCCCACAGATACGCAGTATTTT
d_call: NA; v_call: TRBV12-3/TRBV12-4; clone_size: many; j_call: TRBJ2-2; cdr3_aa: CASSLAGTSKKGELFF; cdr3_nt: TGTGCCAGCAGTTTGGCCGGGACATCGAAAAAAGGGGAGCTGTTTTTT
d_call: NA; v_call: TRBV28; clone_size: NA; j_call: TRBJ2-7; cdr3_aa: CASRGYSGGAREQYF; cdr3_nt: TGTGCCAGCAGGGGGTACAGTGGAGGGGCGCGGGAGCAGTACTTC
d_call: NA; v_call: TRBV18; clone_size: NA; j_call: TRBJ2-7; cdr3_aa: CASSPVHGNYEQYF; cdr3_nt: TGTGCCAGCTCACCAGTCCACGGAAACTACGAGCAGTACTTC
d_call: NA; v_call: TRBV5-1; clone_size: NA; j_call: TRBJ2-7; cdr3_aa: CASSLVDGGYEQYF; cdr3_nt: TGCGCCAGCAGCTTGGTCGACGGTGGCTACGAGCAGTACTTC
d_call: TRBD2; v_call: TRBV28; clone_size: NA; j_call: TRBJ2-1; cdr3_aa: CASSSLAGGPYNEQFF; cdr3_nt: TGTGCCAGCAGTTCGTTAGCGGGAGGGCCGTACAATGAGCAGTTCTTC
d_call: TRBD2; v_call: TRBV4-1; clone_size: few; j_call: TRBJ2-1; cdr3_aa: CASSRGTSGTYSYNEQFF; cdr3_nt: TGCGCCAGCAGCCGGGGGACTAGCGGGACCTACTCCTACAATGAGCAGTTCTTC
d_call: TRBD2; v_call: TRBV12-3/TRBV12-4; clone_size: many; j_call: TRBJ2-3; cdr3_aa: CASSLVPSGVGLFGTDTQYF; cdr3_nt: TGTGCCAGCAGTTTAGTCCCTAGCGGGGTGGGTTTATTCGGCACAGATACGCAGTATTTT
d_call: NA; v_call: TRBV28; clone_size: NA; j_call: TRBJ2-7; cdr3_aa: CASSQPYLSPNSLYEQYF; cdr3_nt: TGTGCCAGCAGCCAGCCTTACCTGTCGCCTAATAGTCTCTACGAGCAGTACTTC
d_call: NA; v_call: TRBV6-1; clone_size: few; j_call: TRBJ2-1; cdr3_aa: CASGLDRSAYNEQFF; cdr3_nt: TGTGCCAGCGGATTAGACAGGTCAGCCTACAATGAGCAGTTCTTC
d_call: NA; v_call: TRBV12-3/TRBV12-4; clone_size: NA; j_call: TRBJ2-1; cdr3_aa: CASSLTRTGGLASYNEQFF; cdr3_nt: TGTGCCAGCAGTTTAACCCGGACAGGGGGACTAGCGTCGTACAATGAGCAGTTCTTC
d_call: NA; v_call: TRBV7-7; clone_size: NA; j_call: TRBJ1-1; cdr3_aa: CATGPFNTEAFF; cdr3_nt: TGTGCCACGGGTCCTTTCAACACTGAAGCTTTCTTT
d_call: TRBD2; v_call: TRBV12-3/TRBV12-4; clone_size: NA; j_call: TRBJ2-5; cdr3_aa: CASSTSGETEYF; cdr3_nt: TGTGCCAGCAGTACTAGCGGGGAGACCGAGTACTTC
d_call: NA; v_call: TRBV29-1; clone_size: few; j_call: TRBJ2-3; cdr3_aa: CSVELGGHHTDTQYF; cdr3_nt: TGCAGCGTTGAATTGGGGGGACATCACACAGATACGCAGTATTTT
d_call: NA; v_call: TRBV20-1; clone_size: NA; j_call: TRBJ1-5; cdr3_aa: CSAGQGFNQPQHF; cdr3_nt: TGCAGTGCAGGGCAGGGGTTTAATCAGCCCCAGCATTTT
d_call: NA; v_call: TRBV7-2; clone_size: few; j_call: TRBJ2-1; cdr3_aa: CASSLTGASYNEQFF; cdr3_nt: TGTGCCAGCAGCTTAACAGGCGCTTCCTACAATGAGCAGTTCTTC
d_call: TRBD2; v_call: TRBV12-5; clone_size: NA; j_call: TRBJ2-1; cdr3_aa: CASGPLGGGYNEQFF; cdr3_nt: TGTGCTAGTGGTCCCTTGGGGGGGGGATACAATGAGCAGTTCTTC
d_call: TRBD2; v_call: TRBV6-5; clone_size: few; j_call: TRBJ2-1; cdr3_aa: CASSFRSAGDYEQFF; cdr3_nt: TGTGCCAGCAGTTTCCGGTCGGCGGGGGATTATGAGCAGTTCTTC